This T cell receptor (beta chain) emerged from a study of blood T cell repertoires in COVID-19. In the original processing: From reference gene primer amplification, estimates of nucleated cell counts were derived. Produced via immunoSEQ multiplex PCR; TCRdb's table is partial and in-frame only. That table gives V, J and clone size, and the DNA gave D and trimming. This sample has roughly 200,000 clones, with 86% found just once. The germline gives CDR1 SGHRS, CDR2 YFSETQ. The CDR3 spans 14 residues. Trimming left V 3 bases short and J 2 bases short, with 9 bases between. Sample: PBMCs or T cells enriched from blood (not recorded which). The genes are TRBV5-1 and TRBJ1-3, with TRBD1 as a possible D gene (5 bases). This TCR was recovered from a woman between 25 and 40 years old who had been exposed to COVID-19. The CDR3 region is CASSSRVPGNTIYF. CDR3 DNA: TGCGCCAGCAGCTCCAGGGTACCTGGAAACACCATATATTTT.